The rows below give T cell receptor beta chains drawn from one sample of a study of metastatic and nonmetastatic thyroid tumors. TCRdb re-called the PCR reads through MiXCR. The sample has 35,000 to 50,000 clones, around a fifth seen once. Sequencing was performed on blood. These receptors all come from a female donor with papillary thyroid cancer or a benign thyroid nodule (not recorded which). Some clones in this sample may be carry-over from other donors' samples. Both conserved end residues are part of each CDR3. Fields, in order: clone size, D gene, J gene, CDR3 length, V gene, CDR3 protein, CDR3 DNA. D genes are given only for firm matches. The listing skips clone size in some rows; elsewhere it reads once, few, many or a size class.

clone size: NA; D gene: NA; J gene: TRBJ2-1; CDR3 length: 17; V gene: TRBV18; CDR3 protein: CASSPKGRSLPANEQFF; CDR3 DNA: TGTGCCAGCTCACCAAAGGGGAGGTCACTACCGGCCAATGAGCAGTTCTTC
clone size: many; D gene: TRBD1; J gene: TRBJ2-5; CDR3 length: 14; V gene: TRBV30; CDR3 protein: CAWSGSSITGAQYF; CDR3 DNA: TGTGCCTGGAGTGGTTCGTCCATAACAGGGGCCCAGTACTTC
clone size: medium-sized; D gene: TRBD1; J gene: TRBJ2-7; CDR3 length: 15; V gene: TRBV5-1; CDR3 protein: CASSLEGTGAYEQYF; CDR3 DNA: TGCGCCAGCAGCTTGGAAGGGACAGGGGCCTACGAGCAGTACTTC
clone size: NA; D gene: NA; J gene: TRBJ2-4; CDR3 length: 18; V gene: TRBV6-2/TRBV6-3; CDR3 protein: CASLSQTTEASSKNVQYF; CDR3 DNA: TGTGCCAGCCTATCCCAAACAACGGAAGCGTCTTCCAAAAACGTTCAGTACTTC
clone size: NA; D gene: TRBD1; J gene: TRBJ2-2; CDR3 length: 17; V gene: TRBV11-2; CDR3 protein: CASSLLRGGLNTGELFF; CDR3 DNA: TGTGCCAGCAGCTTATTGCGAGGGGGCCTTAACACCGGGGAGCTGTTTTTT
clone size: few; D gene: NA; J gene: TRBJ2-5; CDR3 length: 12; V gene: TRBV28; CDR3 protein: CASSQFEERQYF; CDR3 DNA: TGTGCCAGCAGTCAATTTGAAGAGAGACAGTACTTC
clone size: few; D gene: NA; J gene: TRBJ2-1; CDR3 length: 16; V gene: TRBV28; CDR3 protein: CANSPGGAVGPVEQFF; CDR3 DNA: TGTGCCAACAGTCCCGGGGGTGCGGTAGGCCCCGTTGAGCAGTTCTTC
clone size: NA; D gene: NA; J gene: TRBJ2-2; CDR3 length: 13; V gene: TRBV11-3; CDR3 protein: CASSPAVTGELFF; CDR3 DNA: TGTGCCAGCAGCCCGGCCGTCACCGGGGAGCTGTTTTTT
clone size: many; D gene: NA; J gene: TRBJ1-2; CDR3 length: 12; V gene: TRBV28; CDR3 protein: CASSRINYGYTF; CDR3 DNA: TGTGCCAGCAGCCGAATTAACTATGGCTACACCTTC
clone size: many; D gene: NA; J gene: TRBJ2-7; CDR3 length: 15; V gene: TRBV11-3; CDR3 protein: CASSLGGIRAYEQYF; CDR3 DNA: TGTGCCAGCAGCTTAGGAGGGATACGAGCCTACGAGCAGTACTTC
clone size: many; D gene: NA; J gene: TRBJ2-7; CDR3 length: 13; V gene: TRBV27; CDR3 protein: CASRKDGAYEQYF; CDR3 DNA: TGTGCCAGCCGAAAGGATGGGGCCTACGAGCAGTACTTC
clone size: few; D gene: TRBD1; J gene: TRBJ2-7; CDR3 length: 15; V gene: TRBV6-1; CDR3 protein: CASSETTGGSYEHYF; CDR3 DNA: TGTGCCAGCAGTGAAACTACAGGGGGATCCTACGAGCATTACTTC
clone size: few; D gene: NA; J gene: TRBJ2-3; CDR3 length: 15; V gene: TRBV5-1; CDR3 protein: CASSLYVSSTDTQYF; CDR3 DNA: TGCGCCAGCAGCTTGTACGTATCTAGCACAGATACGCAGTATTTT
clone size: many; D gene: NA; J gene: TRBJ2-3; CDR3 length: 13; V gene: TRBV15; CDR3 protein: CATSRMQGDTQYF; CDR3 DNA: TGTGCCACCAGCAGAATGCAGGGGGATACGCAGTATTTT
clone size: many; D gene: NA; J gene: TRBJ2-3; CDR3 length: 14; V gene: TRBV11-3; CDR3 protein: CASSLGTSTDTQYF; CDR3 DNA: TGTGCCAGCAGCTTAGGGACTAGCACAGATACGCAGTATTTT
clone size: NA; D gene: NA; J gene: TRBJ2-5; CDR3 length: 17; V gene: TRBV7-6; CDR3 protein: CASSLRSVTGLRETQYF; CDR3 DNA: TGTGCCAGCAGCTTAAGGTCTGTTACCGGCCTCAGGGAGACCCAGTACTTC
clone size: many; D gene: NA; J gene: TRBJ2-1; CDR3 length: 12; V gene: TRBV20-1; CDR3 protein: CSASWGDNEQFF; CDR3 DNA: TGCAGTGCTAGCTGGGGGGACAATGAGCAGTTCTTC
clone size: medium-sized; D gene: NA; J gene: TRBJ2-1; CDR3 length: 15; V gene: TRBV6-1; CDR3 protein: CASIQRVGTTDEQFF; CDR3 DNA: TGTGCCAGCATCCAGAGGGTGGGGACCACAGATGAGCAGTTCTTC
clone size: many; D gene: TRBD1; J gene: TRBJ2-7; CDR3 length: 14; V gene: TRBV11-1; CDR3 protein: CASSFGTGLQEQYF; CDR3 DNA: TGTGCCAGCAGCTTCGGGACAGGGTTACAAGAGCAGTACTTC
clone size: NA; D gene: NA; J gene: TRBJ1-4; CDR3 length: 15; V gene: TRBV27; CDR3 protein: CASSYSEEGNEKLFF; CDR3 DNA: TGTGCCAGCAGTTACTCAGAGGAGGGGAATGAAAAACTGTTTTTT
clone size: many; D gene: NA; J gene: TRBJ2-3; CDR3 length: 15; V gene: TRBV4-2; CDR3 protein: CASSQVGGWADTQYF; CDR3 DNA: TGTGCCAGCAGCCAAGTCGGAGGATGGGCAGATACGCAGTATTTT
clone size: medium-sized; D gene: NA; J gene: TRBJ1-3; CDR3 length: 15; V gene: TRBV11-3; CDR3 protein: CASSLMTSSGNTIYF; CDR3 DNA: TGTGCCAGCAGCTTGATGACCAGCTCTGGAAACACCATATATTTT